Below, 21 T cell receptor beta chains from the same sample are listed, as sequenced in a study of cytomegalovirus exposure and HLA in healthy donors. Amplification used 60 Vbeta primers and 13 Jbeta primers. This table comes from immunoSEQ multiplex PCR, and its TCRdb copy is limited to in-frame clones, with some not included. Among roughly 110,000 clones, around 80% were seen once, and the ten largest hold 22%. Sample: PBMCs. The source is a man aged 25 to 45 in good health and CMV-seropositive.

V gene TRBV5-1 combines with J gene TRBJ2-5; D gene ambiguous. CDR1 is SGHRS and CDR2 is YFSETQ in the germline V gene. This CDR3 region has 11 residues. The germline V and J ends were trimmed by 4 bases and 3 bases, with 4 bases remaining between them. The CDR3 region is CASSRKETQYF. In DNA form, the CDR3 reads TGCGCCAGCAGCCGTAAAGAGACCCAGTACTTC.

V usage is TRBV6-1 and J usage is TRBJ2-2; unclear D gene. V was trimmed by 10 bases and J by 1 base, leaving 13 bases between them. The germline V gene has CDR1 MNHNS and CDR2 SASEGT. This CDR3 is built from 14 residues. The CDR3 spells CATRQYGNTGELFF. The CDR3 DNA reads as TGTGCCACCCGCCAGTATGGGAACACCGGGGAGCTGTTTTTT.

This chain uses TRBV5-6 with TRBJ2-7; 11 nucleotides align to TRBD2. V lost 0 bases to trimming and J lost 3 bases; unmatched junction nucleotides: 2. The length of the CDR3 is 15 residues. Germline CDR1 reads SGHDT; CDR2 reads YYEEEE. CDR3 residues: CASSLGLAGHYEQYF. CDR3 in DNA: TGTGCCAGCAGCTTGGGACTAGCGGGACACTACGAGCAGTACTTC.

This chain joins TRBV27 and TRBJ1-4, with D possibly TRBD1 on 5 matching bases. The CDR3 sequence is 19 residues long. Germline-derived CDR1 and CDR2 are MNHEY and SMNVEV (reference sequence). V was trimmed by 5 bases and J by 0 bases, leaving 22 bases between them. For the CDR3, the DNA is TGTGCCAGCAGTAAAACTGCGGTGGGCGTGACAGCAACTAATGAAAAACTGTTTTTT. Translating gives CASSKTAVGVTATNEKLFF.

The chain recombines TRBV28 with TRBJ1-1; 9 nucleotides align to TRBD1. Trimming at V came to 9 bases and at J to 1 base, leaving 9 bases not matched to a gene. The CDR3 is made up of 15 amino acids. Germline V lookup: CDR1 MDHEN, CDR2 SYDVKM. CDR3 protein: CASMGGQGRNTEAFF. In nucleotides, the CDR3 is TGTGCCAGTATGGGGGGACAGGGACGGAACACTGAAGCTTTCTTT.

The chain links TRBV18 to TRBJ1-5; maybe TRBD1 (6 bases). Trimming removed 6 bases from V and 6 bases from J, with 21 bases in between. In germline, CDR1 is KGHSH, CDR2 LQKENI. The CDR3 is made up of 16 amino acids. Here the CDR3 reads CASSPNQGQGVQPQHF. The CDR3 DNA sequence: TGTGCCAGCTCCCCGAACCAGGGGCAAGGGGTTCAGCCCCAGCATTTT.

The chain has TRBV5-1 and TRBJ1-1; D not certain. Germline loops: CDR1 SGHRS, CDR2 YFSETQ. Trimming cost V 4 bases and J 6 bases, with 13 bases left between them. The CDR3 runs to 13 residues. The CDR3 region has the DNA TGCGCCAGCAGCGAGGGCGCTCTGGCTGAAGCTTTCTTT. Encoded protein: CASSEGALAEAFF.

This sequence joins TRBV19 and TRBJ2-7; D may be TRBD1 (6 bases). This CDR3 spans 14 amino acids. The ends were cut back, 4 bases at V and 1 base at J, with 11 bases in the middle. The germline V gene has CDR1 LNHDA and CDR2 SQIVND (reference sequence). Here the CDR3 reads CASSRAGVSYEQYF. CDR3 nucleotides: TGTGCCAGTAGTAGGGCAGGGGTGTCCTACGAGCAGTACTTC.

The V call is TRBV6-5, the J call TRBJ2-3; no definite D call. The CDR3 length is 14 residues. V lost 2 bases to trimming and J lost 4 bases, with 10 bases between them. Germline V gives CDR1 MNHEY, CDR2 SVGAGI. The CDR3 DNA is TGTGCCAGCAGTTACGTCCCTGGAGCAGATACGCAGTATTTT. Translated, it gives CASSYVPGADTQYF.

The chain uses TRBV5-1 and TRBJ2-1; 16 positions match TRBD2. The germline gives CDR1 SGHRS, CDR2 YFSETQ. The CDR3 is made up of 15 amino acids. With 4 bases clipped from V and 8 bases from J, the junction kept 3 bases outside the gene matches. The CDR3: CASSLGLAGGDEQFF. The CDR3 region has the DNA TGCGCCAGCAGCCTGGGACTAGCGGGAGGGGATGAGCAGTTCTTC.

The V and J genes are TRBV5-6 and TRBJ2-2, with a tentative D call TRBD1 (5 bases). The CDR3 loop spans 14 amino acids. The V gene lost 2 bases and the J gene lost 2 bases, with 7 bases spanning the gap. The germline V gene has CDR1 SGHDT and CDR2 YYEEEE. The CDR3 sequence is CASSFDRNTGELFF. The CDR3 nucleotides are TGTGCCAGCAGCTTCGACAGAAACACCGGGGAGCTGTTTTTT. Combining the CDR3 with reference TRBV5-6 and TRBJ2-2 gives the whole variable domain DAGVTQSPTHLIKTRGQQVTLRCSPKSGHDTVSWYQQALGQGPQFIFQYYEEEERQRGNFPDRFSGHQFPNYSSELNVNALLLGDSALYLCASSFDRNTGELFFGEGSRLTVL.

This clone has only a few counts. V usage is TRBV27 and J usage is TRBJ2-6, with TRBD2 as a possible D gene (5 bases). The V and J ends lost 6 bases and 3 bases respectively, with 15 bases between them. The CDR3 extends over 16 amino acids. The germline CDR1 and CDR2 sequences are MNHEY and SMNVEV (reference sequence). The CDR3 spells CASSFIIGDGANVLTF. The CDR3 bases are TGTGCCAGCAGCTTTATAATCGGGGATGGGGCCAACGTCCTGACTTTC.

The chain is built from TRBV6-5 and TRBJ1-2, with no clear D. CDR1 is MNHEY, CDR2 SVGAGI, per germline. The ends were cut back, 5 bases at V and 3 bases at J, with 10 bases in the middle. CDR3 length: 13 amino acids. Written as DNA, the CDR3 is TGTGCCAGCAGTGAAGCCGCCGACTATGGCTACACCTTC. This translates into CASSEAADYGYTF.

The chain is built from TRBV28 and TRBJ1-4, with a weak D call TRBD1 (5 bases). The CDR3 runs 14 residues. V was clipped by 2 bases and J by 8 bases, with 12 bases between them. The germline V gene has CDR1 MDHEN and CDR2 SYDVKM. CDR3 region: CASSLQGVNEKLFF. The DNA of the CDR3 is TGTGCCAGCAGTTTACAGGGTGTGAACGAAAAACTGTTTTTT.

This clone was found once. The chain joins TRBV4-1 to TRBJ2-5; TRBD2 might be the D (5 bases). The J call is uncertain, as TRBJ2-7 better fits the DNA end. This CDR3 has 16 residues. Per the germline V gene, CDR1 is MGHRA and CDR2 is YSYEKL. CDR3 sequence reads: CASSQDMGLARNEQYF. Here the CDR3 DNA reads TGCGCCAGCAGCCAAGATATGGGTCTAGCCCGAAACGAGCAGTACTTC.

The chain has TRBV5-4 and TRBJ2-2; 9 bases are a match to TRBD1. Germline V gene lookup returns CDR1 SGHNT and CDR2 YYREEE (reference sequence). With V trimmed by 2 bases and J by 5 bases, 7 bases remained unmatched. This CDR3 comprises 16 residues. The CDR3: CASSFGGQGETGELFF. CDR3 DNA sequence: TGTGCCAGCAGCTTTGGGGGACAGGGCGAAACCGGGGAGCTGTTTTTT. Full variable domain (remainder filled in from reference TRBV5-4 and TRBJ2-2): ETGVTQSPTHLIKTRGQQVTLRCSSQSGHNTVSWYQQALGQGPQFIFQYYREEENGRGNFPPRFSGLQFPNYSSELNVNALELDDSALYLCASSFGGQGETGELFFGEGSRLTVL.

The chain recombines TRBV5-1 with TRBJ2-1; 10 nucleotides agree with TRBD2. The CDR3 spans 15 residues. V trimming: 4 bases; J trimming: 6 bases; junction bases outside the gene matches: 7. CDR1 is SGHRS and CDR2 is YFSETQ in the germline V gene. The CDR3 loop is CASSQLAGVVNEQFF. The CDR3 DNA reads TGCGCCAGCAGCCAGCTAGCGGGGGTGGTCAATGAGCAGTTCTTC.

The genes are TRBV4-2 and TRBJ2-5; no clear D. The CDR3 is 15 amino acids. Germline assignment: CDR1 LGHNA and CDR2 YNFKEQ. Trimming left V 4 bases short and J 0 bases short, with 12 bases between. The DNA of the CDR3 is TGTGCCAGCAGCCCCTTCCCCAGGAACCAAGAGACCCAGTACTTC. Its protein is CASSPFPRNQETQYF.

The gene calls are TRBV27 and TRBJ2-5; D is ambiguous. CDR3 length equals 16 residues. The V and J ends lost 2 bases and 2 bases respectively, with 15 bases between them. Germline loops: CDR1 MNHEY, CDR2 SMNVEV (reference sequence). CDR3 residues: CASSLMWASAQETQYF. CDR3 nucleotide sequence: TGTGCCAGCAGTTTAATGTGGGCCTCGGCACAAGAGACCCAGTACTTC.

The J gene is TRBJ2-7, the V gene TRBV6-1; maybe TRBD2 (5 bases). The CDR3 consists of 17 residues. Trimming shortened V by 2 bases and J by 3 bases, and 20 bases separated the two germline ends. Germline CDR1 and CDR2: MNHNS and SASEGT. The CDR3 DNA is TGTGCCAGCAGTGAAATTGCGGGTTTTGGCAGACTCTACGAGCAGTACTTC. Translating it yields CASSEIAGFGRLYEQYF.

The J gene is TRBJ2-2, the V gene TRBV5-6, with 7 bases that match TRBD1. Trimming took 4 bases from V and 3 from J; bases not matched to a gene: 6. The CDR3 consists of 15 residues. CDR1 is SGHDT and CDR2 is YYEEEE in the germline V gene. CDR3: CASSLTGQYTGELFF. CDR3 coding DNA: TGTGCCAGCAGCCTGACGGGACAGTACACCGGGGAGCTGTTTTTT.